The next 9 T cell receptor beta chains were all read from a single sample in a study of blood T cell repertoires in COVID-19. Assay: immunoSEQ multiplex PCR; the TCRdb copy retains only in-frame clones and omits some. The sample contains about 120,000 clones, about four fifths of which appear only once. The sequenced sample was peripheral blood. Source of these receptors: a human donor in a cohort sampled during active COVID-19.

V usage is TRBV4-2 and J usage is TRBJ2-7, with a possible D match to TRBD2 (7 bases). Trimming cost V 0 bases and J 2 bases, with 14 bases left between them. CDR1 LGHNA and CDR2 YNFKEQ come from the germline V gene. The CDR3 has 16 residues. The CDR3 is CASSQDGGGTTYEQYF. DNA for the CDR3: TGTGCCAGCAGCCAAGACGGGGGAGGGACAACCTACGAGCAGTACTTC.

The genes are TRBV7-2 and TRBJ2-5; 14 nucleotides line up with TRBD2. V was clipped by 0 bases and J by 7 bases; unmatched bases: 7. The CDR3 is 17 amino acids. CDR1 and CDR2 (germline): SGHTA, FQGNSA. The CDR3 nucleotides read TGTGCCAGCAGCTTAGCCCGGACTAGCGGGAGGCCAGGGACCCAGTACTTC. It codes for CASSLARTSGRPGTQYF.

The rearrangement links TRBV15 to TRBJ2-5; 13 bases match TRBD2. This CDR3 is built from 18 residues. V was clipped by 1 base and J by 5 bases; unmatched bases: 10. The germline V gene encodes CDR1 LNHNV and CDR2 YYDKDF (reference sequence). The CDR3 nucleotides read TGTGCCACCAGCAGAGTCCGAACTAGCGGGGGGGCCGGTGAGACCCAGTACTTC. It specifies CATSRVRTSGGAGETQYF.

J is TRBJ2-7 and V is TRBV7-9, with D tentatively TRBD2 (6 bases). Germline-derived CDR1 and CDR2 are SEHNR and FQNEAQ (reference sequence). V dropped 5 bases and J dropped 3 bases, with 23 bases sitting between them. The CDR3 is 17 amino acids. CDR3 sequence: CASSPGDTGLLNYEQYF. The CDR3 DNA is TGTGCCAGCAGCCCCGGTGATACGGGACTTTTAAACTACGAGCAGTACTTC.

This clone has a handful of counts. Other DNA sequences in the same sample also yield this CDR3. This sequence joins TRBV29-1 and TRBJ1-2, with D hard to call. CDR1 SQVTM and CDR2 ANQGSEA come from the germline V gene. Trimming left V 2 bases short and J 3 bases short, with 7 bases between. This CDR3 has 12 residues. The CDR3 region has the DNA TGCAGCGTTGAAAGGGAGGACTATGGCTACACCTTC. It encodes CSVEREDYGYTF.

The chain is built from TRBV7-2 and TRBJ1-3; 11 bases align to TRBD1. This CDR3 region has 17 residues. V lost 1 base, J lost 1 base, and 3 bases stayed unmatched. CDR1 and CDR2 from the germline V gene are SGHTA and FQGNSA. The CDR3 DNA follows: TGTGCCAGCAGCTTAGGGGGACAGGGGGGGTCTGGAAACACCATATATTTT. It yields the protein CASSLGGQGGSGNTIYF. The full variable domain, with the rest looked up from reference TRBV7-2 and TRBJ1-3, is GAGVSQSPSNKVTEKGKDVELRCDPISGHTALYWYRQSLGQGLEFLIYFQGNSAPDKSGLPSDRFSAERTGGSVSTLTIQRTQQEDSAVYLCASSLGGQGGSGNTIYFGEGSWLTVV.

J is TRBJ1-2 and V is TRBV28; D gene uncertain. V dropped 3 bases and J dropped 0 bases, with 14 bases sitting between them. The CDR3 is 16 residues long. CDR1 is MDHEN and CDR2 is SYDVKM in the germline V gene. The CDR3 loop reads CASSLEGSRANYGYTF. CDR3 bases: TGTGCCAGCAGTTTGGAGGGAAGCCGGGCTAACTATGGCTACACCTTC.

This clone appeared once. The chain couples TRBV14 to TRBJ1-6; D ambiguous. Trimming left V 5 bases short and J 9 bases short, with 14 bases between. The CDR3 sequence is 14 residues long. Per germline, CDR1 SGHDN and CDR2 FVKESK. CDR3 region: CASSEALRGSPLHF. CDR3 DNA: TGTGCCAGCAGCGAAGCGCTTCGCGGTTCACCCCTCCACTTT.

This clone was seen a single time. This sequence joins TRBV6-5 and TRBJ2-3; possible D gene TRBD2, 5 bases. V lost 4 bases and J lost 1, with 12 bases in between. Germline assignment: CDR1 MNHEY and CDR2 SVGAGI. This CDR3 contains 15 residues. CDR3 in amino acids: CASSSPIGGTDTQYF. The DNA of the CDR3 is TGTGCCAGCAGTTCCCCAATCGGGGGCACAGATACGCAGTATTTT.